The next 13 T cell receptor beta chains were all read from a single sample in a study of tumor and adjacent non-tumor tissue in lung cancer. A modified ARM-PCR protocol with three rounds of nested PCR amplified TCRbeta. From the multiplex PCR reads, TCRdb called clonotypes with MiXCR, one entry per CDR3 protein. The data show roughly 75,000 distinct CDR3 sequences, with 80% to 90% seen just once and approximately 51% held by the top ten. No cell sorting was done before RNA was extracted from the tissue. This non-tumor lung sample came from over 3 cm beyond the tumor edge. Sequencing was carried out using distant non-tumor lung tissue. The receptor source for this set is a man aged 60 to 69 with non-small cell lung cancer.

In the case of this clonotype: A read error may explain this, as a much larger clone is one base away. This rearrangement joins TRBV14 to TRBJ2-3, with D perhaps assigned TRBD1 or TRBD2 (6 bases each). The germline V gene has CDR1 SGHDN and CDR2 FVKESK. The CDR3 length is 14 residues. The CDR3 here is CTSSQGGQTDTQYF. The CDR3, as DNA: TGTACCAGCAGCCAAGGGGGGCAAACAGATACGCAGTATTTT.

Of note for this clonotype: The junction departs from germline at one end; a sequencing error may be responsible. The rearrangement joins TRBV6-2 or TRBV6-3 to TRBJ1-5, with TRBD1 as a possible D gene (6 bases). From germline, CDR1 is MNHEY and CDR2 SVGEGT. The CDR3 totals 13 residues. The chain's CDR3 is CASSGQNNQPQHF. DNA for the CDR3: TGTGCCAGCAGTGGACAGAACAATCAGCCTCAGCATTTT.

About this clonotype: Given the absence of the conserved phenylalanine or tryptophan at the CDR3 end, a read error is likely. The V and J genes are TRBV12-3 or TRBV12-4 and TRBJ1-1; 10 nucleotides match TRBD1. The CDR3 has 17 residues. The ends lost 7 bases at V and 0 bases at J; junction bases unmatched: 11. The CDR3 nucleotides read TGTGCCAGCAACGTAGCTACGACAGGGGGCATGAACACTGAAGCTTTCTAT. Translating it yields CASNVATTGGMNTEAFY.

This clonotype was seen many times. The rearrangement links TRBV5-1 to TRBJ2-7; D is undetermined. This CDR3 is 11 amino acids long. In germline, CDR1 is SGHRS, CDR2 YFSETQ. Trimming removed 5 bases at V and 6 bases at J, with 9 bases between. The CDR3 protein is CASSQLGEQYF. CDR3 sequence (DNA): TGCGCCAGCAGTCAATTGGGCGAGCAGTACTTC.

This clonotype was seen a few times. The chain couples TRBV11-3 to TRBJ2-3; 7 bases are a match to TRBD1. The junction had 11 bases not matched to a gene; V was cut back by 5 bases and J by 6 bases. Germline CDR1 and CDR2: SGHNT and YENEEA. This CDR3 has 15 amino acids. CDR3 region: CASSLTLGGVDTQYF. The CDR3 region has the DNA TGTGCCAGCAGCCTCACTCTAGGGGGCGTGGATACGCAGTATTTT.

About this clonotype: A single base separates this from a much larger clone, so it may be a read error. As the CDR3 is not closed by the conserved phenylalanine or tryptophan, this likely results from a read error. The chain has TRBV5-6 and TRBJ2-1, with a weak D call TRBD2 (5 bases). The CDR3 has 14 amino acids. Germline CDR1 reads SGHDT; CDR2 reads YYEEEE. The V and J ends lost 6 bases and 3 bases respectively, with 13 bases between them. The CDR3: CASMLASSYNEQFL. DNA of the CDR3: TGTGCCAGCATGTTAGCGAGTAGCTACAATGAGCAGTTCCTC.

Worth noting for this clonotype: One junction end does not reproduce the germline sequence, and a read error may be involved. The DNA for the CDR3 is TGTGCCTGCAACTCTACAGGAGAAGAGACCCAGTACTTT. Translated: CACNSTGEETQYF. The chain combines TRBV11-2 with TRBJ2-5; maybe TRBD1 (5 bases). Germline assignment: CDR1 SGHAT and CDR2 FQNNGV. CDR3 length equals 13 residues.

This clonotype was found many times. The chain recombines TRBV4-2 with TRBJ2-3, with D possibly being TRBD1 or TRBD2 (5 bases each). This CDR3 contains 16 residues. V was trimmed by 0 bases and J by 8 bases, leaving 18 bases between them. Germline V lookup: CDR1 LGHNA, CDR2 YNFKEQ. CDR3: CASSQEASPGPATQYF. The CDR3 DNA is TGTGCCAGCAGCCAAGAGGCTAGCCCAGGGCCAGCTACGCAGTATTTT.

In the case of this clonotype: The final CDR3 position lacks the conserved phenylalanine or tryptophan, pointing to a likely read error. The CDR3 here is CSARDSTEGNHPQHI. The CDR3 DNA follows: TGCAGTGCTAGAGATAGTACAGAAGGCAATCATCCCCAGCATATT. The gene calls are TRBV20-1 and TRBJ1-5; D gene uncertain. This CDR3 has 15 residues. Germline V gene data show CDR1 as DFQATT and CDR2 as SNEGSKA (reference sequence).

The chain employs TRBV5-6 and TRBJ2-4; D gene unclear. Trimming stripped 0 bases from V and 8 bases from J, with 15 bases between. Germline V gene data show CDR1 as SGHDT and CDR2 as YYEEEE. This CDR3 is 15 amino acids long. As DNA, the CDR3 is TGTGCCAGCAGCTTGGCTGTGTCAGTTGAGGACATTCAGTACTTC. Protein product: CASSLAVSVEDIQYF.

Regarding this clonotype: At one of its ends the junction is not consistent with the germline gene, which may arise from a read error. V gene TRBV5-4 combines with J gene TRBJ2-6; perhaps TRBD1 as D (5 bases). There are 18 residues in the CDR3. Germline loops: CDR1 SGHNT, CDR2 YYREEE (reference sequence). Written as DNA, the CDR3 is TGTGCCAGTAACCATGGCGCAGGGCCTCCCTCTGGGGCCGACGTCCTGACTTTC. The encoded protein is CASNHGAGPPSGADVLTF.

Regarding this clonotype: A read error may account for a junction end that differs from germline. This chain links TRBV29-1 with TRBJ2-1; TRBD2 might be the D (6 bases). The CDR3 loop spans 13 amino acids. Germline CDR1 is SQVTM and CDR2 is ANQGSEA. The CDR3, as DNA: TGCAGTGTTGACGGGACTGGCGCTTATGAGCAGTTCTTC. This translates into CSVDGTGAYEQFF.

A remark on this clonotype: A junction boundary mismatches the germline segment, possibly from a read error. The chain joins TRBV12-5 to TRBJ1-1; D gene uncertain. The CDR3 is 11 residues long. From germline, CDR1 is LGHNT and CDR2 FRNRAP. In nucleotides, the CDR3 is TGTGCTAGTGGCCCGCAGGTAGGAGCTTCCTTT. Its protein product is CASGPQVGASF.